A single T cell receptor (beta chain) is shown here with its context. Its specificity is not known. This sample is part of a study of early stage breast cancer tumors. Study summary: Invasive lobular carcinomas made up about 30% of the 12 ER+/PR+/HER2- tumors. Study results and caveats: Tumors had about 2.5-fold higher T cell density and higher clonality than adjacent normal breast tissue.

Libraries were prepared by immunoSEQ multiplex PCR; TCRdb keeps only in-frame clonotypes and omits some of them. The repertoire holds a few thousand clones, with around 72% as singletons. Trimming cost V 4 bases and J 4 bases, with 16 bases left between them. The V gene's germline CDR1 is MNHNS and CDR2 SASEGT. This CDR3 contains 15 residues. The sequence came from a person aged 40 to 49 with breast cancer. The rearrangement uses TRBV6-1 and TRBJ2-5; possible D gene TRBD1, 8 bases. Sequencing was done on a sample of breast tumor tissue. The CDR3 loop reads CASSAPNRGGETQYF. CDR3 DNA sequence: TGTGCCAGCAGTGCCCCGAACAGGGGGGGAGAGACCCAGTACTTC.